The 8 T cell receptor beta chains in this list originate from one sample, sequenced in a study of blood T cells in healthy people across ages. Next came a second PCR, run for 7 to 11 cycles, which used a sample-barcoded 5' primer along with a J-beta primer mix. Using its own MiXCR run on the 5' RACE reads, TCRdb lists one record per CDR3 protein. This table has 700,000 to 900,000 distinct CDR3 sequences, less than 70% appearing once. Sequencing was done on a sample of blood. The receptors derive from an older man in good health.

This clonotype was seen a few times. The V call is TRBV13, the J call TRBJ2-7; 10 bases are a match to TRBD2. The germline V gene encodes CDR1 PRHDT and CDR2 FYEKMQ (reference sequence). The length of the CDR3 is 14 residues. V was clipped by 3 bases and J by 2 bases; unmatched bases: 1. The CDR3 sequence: CASSFGLAAYEQYF. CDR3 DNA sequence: TGTGCCAGCAGCTTCGGACTAGCGGCCTACGAGCAGTACTTC. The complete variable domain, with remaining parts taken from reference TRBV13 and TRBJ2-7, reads AAGVIQSPRHLIKEKRETATLKCYPIPRHDTVYWYQQGPGQDPQFLISFYEKMQSDKGSIPDRFSAQQFSDYHSELNMSSLELGDSALYFCASSFGLAAYEQYFGPGTRLTVT.

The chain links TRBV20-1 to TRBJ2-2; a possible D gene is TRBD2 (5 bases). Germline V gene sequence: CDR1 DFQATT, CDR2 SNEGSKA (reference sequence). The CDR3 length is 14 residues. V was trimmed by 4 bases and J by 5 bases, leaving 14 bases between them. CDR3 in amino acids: CSANRAEGTGELFF. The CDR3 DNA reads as TGCAGTGCTAACAGAGCGGAAGGAACCGGGGAGCTGTTTTTT.

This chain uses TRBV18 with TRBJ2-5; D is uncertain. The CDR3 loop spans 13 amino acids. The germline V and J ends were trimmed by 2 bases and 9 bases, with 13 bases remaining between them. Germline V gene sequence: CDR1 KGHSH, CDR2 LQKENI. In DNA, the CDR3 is TGTGCCAGCTCACCATTGGGCTGGGAAGCCCAGTACTTC. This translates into CASSPLGWEAQYF.

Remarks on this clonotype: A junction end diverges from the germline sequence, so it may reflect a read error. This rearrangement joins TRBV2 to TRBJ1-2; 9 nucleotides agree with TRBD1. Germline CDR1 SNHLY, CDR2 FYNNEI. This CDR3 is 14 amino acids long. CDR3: CAGRAGQGSYGYTF. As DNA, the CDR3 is TGTGCCGGCAGGGCCGGACAGGGGTCCTACGGCTACACCTTC. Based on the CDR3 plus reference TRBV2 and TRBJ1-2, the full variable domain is EPEVTQTPSHQVTQMGQEVILRCVPISNHLYFYWYRQILGQKVEFLVSFYNNEISEKSEIFDDQFSVERPDGSNFTLKIRSTKLEDSAMYFCAGRAGQGSYGYTFGSGTRLTVV.

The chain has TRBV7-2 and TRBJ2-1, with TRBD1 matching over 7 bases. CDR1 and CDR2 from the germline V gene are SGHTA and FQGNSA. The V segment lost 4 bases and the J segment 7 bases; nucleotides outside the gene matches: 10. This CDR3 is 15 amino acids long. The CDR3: CASSSGQDSRNEQFF. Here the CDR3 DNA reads TGTGCCAGCAGCTCCGGACAGGATAGTCGAAATGAGCAGTTCTTC.

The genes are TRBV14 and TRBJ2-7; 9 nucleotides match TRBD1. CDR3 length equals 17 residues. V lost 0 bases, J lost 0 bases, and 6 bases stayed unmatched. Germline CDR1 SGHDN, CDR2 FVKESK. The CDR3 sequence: CASSQDTGTGSSYEQYF. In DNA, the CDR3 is TGTGCCAGCAGCCAAGATACCGGGACAGGGAGCTCCTACGAGCAGTACTTC.

The DNA of the CDR3 is TGCAGTGCGCACCTCTCGGCAGGGGCGTACGAGCAGTACTTC. It yields the protein CSAHLSAGAYEQYF. This chain links TRBV20-1 with TRBJ2-5, with a possible D match to TRBD1 (6 bases). The J call may be wrong; the DNA end is better matched by TRBJ2-7. The CDR3 has 14 amino acids. Germline V gives CDR1 DFQATT, CDR2 SNEGSKA (reference sequence).

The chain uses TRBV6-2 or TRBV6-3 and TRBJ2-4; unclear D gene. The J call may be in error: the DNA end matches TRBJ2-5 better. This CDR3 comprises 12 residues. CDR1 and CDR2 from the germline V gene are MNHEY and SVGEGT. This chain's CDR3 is CASTQGKETQYF. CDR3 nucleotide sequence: TGTGCCAGCACCCAAGGGAAAGAGACCCAGTACTTC.